Listed below are T cell receptor beta chains from one sample, sequenced in a study of T cell clonotyping in hematopoietic cell transplantation. The table came from immunoSEQ multiplex PCR; TCRdb's copy has only in-frame clones and leaves some out. This table has approximately 10,000 clones, 46% appearing once. The input for sequencing was PBMCs, taken 30 days after allogeneic stem cell transplant. The source of these receptors is a male patient in his 50s who had an allogeneic stem cell transplant from an unrelated donor, so the T cells may come from the graft donor. Some clones in this sample may be carry-over from other donors' samples. The CDR3 runs from the conserved cysteine through the conserved F or W. Fields, in order: CDR3 DNA, CDR3 protein, V gene, D gene, J gene, clone size. A D gene is named only where the DNA matches it firmly. A clone size is listed for some rows: how often the clone was seen (once, few, many), or a class if it is expanded.

TGCGCCAGCAGCCAACTGGGGGGGCAGGGTGGCTACACCTTC	CASSQLGGQGGYTF	TRBV4-1	-	TRBJ1-2	-
TGTGCCAGCAGTTCAGGACAGTCGCGCGAGCAGTACTTC	CASSSGQSREQYF	TRBV28	-	TRBJ2-7	-
TGTGCCAGCAGCTGGGACAGAGCCCTAAATTCACCCCTCCACTTT	CASSWDRALNSPLHF	TRBV5-6	TRBD1	TRBJ1-6	few
TGTGCCAGCAGCGTAGGGACGGACCACAGGGCGGCCATATATTTT	CASSVGTDHRAAIYF	TRBV9	-	TRBJ1-3	-
TGTGCCAGCAGCTTCCTGGGGACAGCGAACACTGAAGCTTTCTTT	CASSFLGTANTEAFF	TRBV5-8	TRBD1	TRBJ1-1	-
TGTGCCAGCAGTGCCAGGGGGCAAGGCTACACCTTC	CASSARGQGYTF	TRBV2	TRBD1	TRBJ1-2	-
TGTGCCAGCAGCCTCCCAGGACAGGGCACTGAAGCTTTCTTT	CASSLPGQGTEAFF	TRBV7-6	TRBD1	TRBJ1-1	-
TGCAGCGTCCAAGGGGGGGCTGCAACTAATGAAAAACTGTTTTTT	CSVQGGAATNEKLFF	TRBV29-1	-	TRBJ1-4	-
TGTGCCAGTACCCCCGGGACAGGATTCGCAGATACGCAGTATTTT	CASTPGTGFADTQYF	TRBV19	TRBD1	TRBJ2-3	-
TGTGCCTGGAGTGAAGGACTAGCTGGTGAGCAGTTCTTC	CAWSEGLAGEQFF	TRBV30	TRBD2	TRBJ2-1	-
TGCAGCGTTGAGGAAGGGAACTATGGCTACACCTTC	CSVEEGNYGYTF	TRBV29-1	-	TRBJ1-2	-
TGTGCCAGCAGCTTAGGGACAGGGGGCGCGGGACACTATGGCTACACCTTC	CASSLGTGGAGHYGYTF	TRBV7-8	TRBD1	TRBJ1-2	-
TGCGCCAGCAGCCAAGGTCCGGGTTCCTACGAGCAGTACTTC	CASSQGPGSYEQYF	TRBV4-1	-	TRBJ2-7	few
TGCGCCAGCAGCATAGACAGCTCTGGGGCCAACGTCCTGACTTTC	CASSIDSSGANVLTF	TRBV5-1	-	TRBJ2-6	-
TGTGCCAGCAGCGATACCGGGGCCCGAACGCAGTATTTT	CASSDTGARTQYF	TRBV9	-	TRBJ2-3	-
TGTGCCTGGACCTCTCGACAGTTGAGGGTCGCTGAAGCTTTCTTT	CAWTSRQLRVAEAFF	TRBV30	-	TRBJ1-1	-
TGCAGCGTCCAACCTCAGGGCGGTGAAGCTTTCTTT	CSVQPQGGEAFF	TRBV29-1	-	TRBJ1-1	-
TGTGCCAGCAACCTGAGGGGACTCCAGCCCCAGCATTTT	CASNLRGLQPQHF	TRBV28	-	TRBJ1-5	-
TGTGCCAGCAGTTATCGGGACGGCACCTACGAGCAGTACTTC	CASSYRDGTYEQYF	TRBV28	-	TRBJ2-7	-
TGTGCCAGCAGCCAAGACAGGGGTGACTATGGCTACACCTTC	CASSQDRGDYGYTF	TRBV14	-	TRBJ1-2	-
TGTGCCTGGAGTACAACAGGGTTTTCCTACGAGCAGTACTTC	CAWSTTGFSYEQYF	TRBV30	-	TRBJ2-7	-
TGTGCCTGGAGTCCTTCCCCCGGGACTCCCAATCAGCCCCAGCATTTT	CAWSPSPGTPNQPQHF	TRBV30	-	TRBJ1-5	once
TGCAGCGTTGGACAGGGCCACGGGTATGAGCAGTTCTTC	CSVGQGHGYEQFF	TRBV29-1	TRBD1	TRBJ2-1	-
TGCAGCGTTGTTCCCCCTCGAGAGCAGTTCTTC	CSVVPPREQFF	TRBV29-1	-	TRBJ2-1	few
TGTGCCAGCAGCCCGGACAGGGAAGGCCAGCAGTACTTC	CASSPDREGQQYF	TRBV6-5	TRBD1	TRBJ2-7	-
TGTGCCAGCAGCCGACTTAGGGGGGGTTACTTC	CASSRLRGGYF	TRBV28	-	TRBJ2-7	-
TGTGCCGCCGACCGGGACGGCACCTACGAGCAGTACTTC	CAADRDGTYEQYF	TRBV30	-	TRBJ2-7	-
TGCGCCAGCAGCTTTGGGACAGGGGGGGAGACCCAGTACTTC	CASSFGTGGETQYF	TRBV5-1	TRBD1	TRBJ2-5	few
TGTGCCAGTTTCCTGGCCCGTCGCCCCTATGGCTACACCTTC	CASFLARRPYGYTF	TRBV28	-	TRBJ1-2	-
TGTGCCAGCTCCCCCGACAGCAATCAGCCCCAGCATTTT	CASSPDSNQPQHF	TRBV18	-	TRBJ1-5	-
TGCGCCAGCAGCCAAGATGTTATTGGACTAGCCGGGATAGAGACCCAGTACTTC	CASSQDVIGLAGIETQYF	TRBV4-3	TRBD2	TRBJ2-5	-
TGCGCCAGCAGCCCCGGATTAGGGACCTCGAGCGGCAATCAGCCCCAGCATTTT	CASSPGLGTSSGNQPQHF	TRBV5-1	-	TRBJ1-5	few
TGTGCCAGTAGTATAGATCTGAGGAGCAATCAGCCCCAGCATTTT	CASSIDLRSNQPQHF	TRBV19	-	TRBJ1-5	-
TGTGCCAGCAGCGACCCCCCGAATGAAAAACTGTTTTTT	CASSDPPNEKLFF	TRBV7-2	-	TRBJ1-4	few
TGTGCCAGCAGCTACGGGACAGGGGCTGAAGCTTTCTTT	CASSYGTGAEAFF	TRBV7-2	TRBD1	TRBJ1-1	-
TGTGCCAGCAGTTTGGTAGACGAGACCCAGTACTTC	CASSLVDETQYF	TRBV28	-	TRBJ2-5	-
TGTGCCAGCAGCCCACTCCGGGACGGCTCTGGAAACACCATATATTTT	CASSPLRDGSGNTIYF	TRBV5-6	-	TRBJ1-3	-
TGTGCCAGCAGCTTAGCGGCCCTACCGCACGAGCAGTACTTC	CASSLAALPHEQYF	TRBV7-9	-	TRBJ2-7	-
TGCGCCAGCAGCCAGTCCGGACAGGGCTACGAGCAGTACTTC	CASSQSGQGYEQYF	TRBV4-1	TRBD1	TRBJ2-7	-
TGTGCCAGCAGCCAAGGGACAGGGGTAGTCACTGAAGCTTTCTTT	CASSQGTGVVTEAFF	TRBV7-2	TRBD1	TRBJ1-1	few
TGTGCCAGTAGTAATCAGGGGGCAATCACTGAAGCTTTCTTT	CASSNQGAITEAFF	TRBV19	TRBD1	TRBJ1-1	-
TGTGCCAGCAGCTACGGCGGCACTGAAGCTTTCTTT	CASSYGGTEAFF	TRBV6-5	-	TRBJ1-1	-
TGTGCCAGCAGTCCGGGATCAACTGGAAACACCATATATTTT	CASSPGSTGNTIYF	TRBV27	-	TRBJ1-3	-
TGTGCCAGCAGCCAGTACAGGGGTCCCTTGATGAACACTGAAGCTTTCTTT	CASSQYRGPLMNTEAFF	TRBV14	TRBD1	TRBJ1-1	-
TGCAGCGTTGAGTTGCGGGAGGGGATGGGCAATGAGCAGTTCTTC	CSVELREGMGNEQFF	TRBV29-1	TRBD2	TRBJ2-1	-
TGTGCCTGGAGCACACGGACGACCACAGATACGCAGTATTTT	CAWSTRTTTDTQYF	TRBV30	-	TRBJ2-3	-
TGTGCCAGCAGCTTAACAGGTAGCGAGCAGTACTTC	CASSLTGSEQYF	TRBV7-9	-	TRBJ2-7	large